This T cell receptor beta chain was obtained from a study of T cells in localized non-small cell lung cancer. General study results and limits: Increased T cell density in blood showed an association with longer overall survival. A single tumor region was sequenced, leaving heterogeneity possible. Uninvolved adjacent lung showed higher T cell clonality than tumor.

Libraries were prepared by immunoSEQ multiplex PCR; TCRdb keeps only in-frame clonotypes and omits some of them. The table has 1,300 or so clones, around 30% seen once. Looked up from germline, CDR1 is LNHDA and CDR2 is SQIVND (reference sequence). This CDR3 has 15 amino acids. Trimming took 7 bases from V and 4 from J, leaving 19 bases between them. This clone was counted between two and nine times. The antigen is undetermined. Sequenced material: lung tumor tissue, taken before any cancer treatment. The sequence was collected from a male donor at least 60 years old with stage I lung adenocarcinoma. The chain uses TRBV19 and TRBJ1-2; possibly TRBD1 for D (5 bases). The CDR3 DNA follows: TGTGCCAGTATGGAGGAAGACAGCCACGCCTATGGCTACACCTTC. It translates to CASMEEDSHAYGYTF.